These 5 T cell receptor beta chains share one sample of origin, sequenced in a study of blood T cell repertoires in COVID-19. Clones were sequenced by immunoSEQ multiplex PCR, and TCRdb holds only the in-frame ones, with some missing. The sample has under 200,000 clones, about 86% seen once. The specimen was peripheral blood. These receptors all come from a man in his 70s with active or convalescent COVID-19.

V gene TRBV9 combines with J gene TRBJ2-7; TRBD1 might be the D (8 bases). The CDR3 is made up of 14 amino acids. Germline CDR1 is SGDLS and CDR2 is YYNGEE. The V gene lost 6 bases and the J gene lost 7 bases, with 20 bases spanning the gap. The CDR3 here is CASKSDRDYGEQYF. CDR3 bases: TGTGCCAGCAAGTCGGACAGGGACTACGGGGAGCAGTACTTC.

The chain carries TRBV27 and TRBJ1-5, with D possibly TRBD1 on 5 matching bases. The CDR3 length is 16 residues. Per the germline V gene, CDR1 is MNHEY and CDR2 is SMNVEV (reference sequence). The V end lost 0 bases, the J end lost 2 bases, and 11 bases lay between the germline ends. CDR3: CASSLSARVGNQPQHF. CDR3 in DNA: TGTGCCAGCAGTTTATCGGCCAGGGTAGGCAATCAGCCCCAGCATTTT.

This chain joins TRBV7-8 and TRBJ1-6; no firm D call. CDR1 SGHVS and CDR2 FQNEAQ come from the germline V gene. The CDR3 is 20 residues long. V lost 3 bases to trimming and J lost 7 bases, with 28 bases between them. CDR3 amino acids: CASSFLPRDPGPGGNSPLHF. CDR3 DNA sequence: TGTGCCAGCAGCTTTCTCCCCCGGGATCCCGGCCCGGGAGGGAATTCACCCCTCCACTTT.

The rearrangement links TRBV28 to TRBJ2-3; 13 bases align to TRBD2. Germline V gene lookup returns CDR1 MDHEN and CDR2 SYDVKM. The length of the CDR3 is 17 residues. V was pared by 5 bases and J by 6 bases, with 11 bases of the junction left unmatched. CDR3 sequence reads: CASSPGLAGAPSDTQYF. In DNA form, the CDR3 reads TGTGCCAGCAGTCCCGGACTAGCGGGGGCCCCGTCCGATACGCAGTATTTT.

The V gene is TRBV29-1, the J gene TRBJ2-3; 8 positions match TRBD2. The CDR3 is made up of 14 amino acids. Looked up from germline, CDR1 is SQVTM and CDR2 is ANQGSEA. The junction had 11 bases not matched to a gene; V was cut back by 8 bases and J by 4 bases. The CDR3 sequence is CSTQTSVESDTQYF. CDR3 nucleotide sequence: TGCAGCACCCAGACTAGCGTCGAGTCAGATACGCAGTATTTT.